The clone carrying this T cell receptor (beta chain) has only one observation. The antigen remains undetermined. CDR1 and CDR2 from the germline V gene are LNHDA and SQIVND (reference sequence). The CDR3 loop spans 13 amino acids. V dropped 11 bases and J dropped 4; count of bases not matched to a gene: 8. The assay used was immunoSEQ (version v3.0), run at survey level. Each sample had sequencing targeting roughly 35,000-50,000 T-cell genomes. Produced via immunoSEQ multiplex PCR; TCRdb's table is partial and in-frame only. The table includes about 21,000 clones, 90% detected once. This entry is derived from a study of long-term antiretroviral therapy in people with HIV. The study, taken as a whole, reports: Following ART, diversity rose but still fell short of transplant donor controls.

This specimen was unsorted PBMCs, taken approximately 4.2 years before starting antiretroviral therapy. V is TRBV19 and J is TRBJ1-2; 9 positions match TRBD1. The source of this sequence is a woman between 25 and 40 years old with HIV. CDR3 amino acids: CAATPGQGYGYTF. The CDR3 DNA sequence: TGTGCCGCGACGCCGGGACAGGGCTATGGCTACACCTTC.